This T cell receptor beta chain was sequenced in a study of T cells after yellow fever vaccination (dated by TCRdb to about 2019). At the level of the whole study: Libraries from fractions with low cell numbers were prepared with the SMART-Seq v4 Ultra Low Input RNA kit. To follow T-cell clones before and after primary and booster YFV17D yellow fever vaccination, bulk TCR alpha and beta repertoires were sequenced over time. The cohort comprised two healthy male donors, one aged 18 to 30 and one aged 30 to 40 years. Blood samples were taken at several timepoints before and after primary and secondary immunization, and bulk PBMC replicates and cell subsets were isolated. The paper as a whole reports these results and caveats: Because the study included only a couple of donors, the extent to which the findings can be generalized is limited. FACS-sorted repertoires could contain abundant contaminating clonotypes from the bulk population, so computational filtering was required. The secondary T-cell response was weaker than the primary response but faster, peaking on day 5 instead of day 15. Most clones expanded after primary vaccination (around 96% of CD4 and about 85% of CD8) were re-detected after the booster, suggesting that broad memory maintenance occurred. A small share of clonotypes was detected in both CD4 and CD8 compartments, with the overlap likely arising from convergent recombination.

TCR cDNA was synthesized by 5'RACE template switching, which introduced a universal primer site and unique molecular identifiers. cDNA synthesis was primed from both the TCR alpha and TCR beta constant segments. Two PCR steps were used to amplify libraries, with sample barcodes and sequencing adapters being added in the second step. Libraries were sequenced on Illumina HiSeq 2500 (2x100 bp) or NovaSeq (2x150 bp). In the original analysis: MIGEC handled demultiplexing of reads and collapsing into UMI consensus sequences, while MiXCR performed V(D)J alignment. Vaccine-responding clonotypes were defined with edgeR using replicate PBMC samples, requiring FDR below 0.01 and a log2 fold change above 5 up to day 15. Each bulk clonotype received a CD4 or CD8 identity based on whether the sequenced CD4 or CD8 repertoire contained that clonotype at higher abundance. TCRdb trimmed the raw reads at Q25, called clones with MiXCR and kept productive beta chains. Entries that share a CDR3 protein sequence are merged under the most common genes and DNA. TCRdb's processing, not the study's, gives the V and J calls here. The sample table contains tens of thousands of distinct CDR3 sequences; only one count was recorded for around 7% of them. The ten largest clones capture roughly a third of the sample.

Counted from cysteine to phenylalanine, this CDR3 has 18 amino acids. CDR3 DNA is the only sequence kept; it has 54 bases, read in frame from the first base. Taken from the germline V gene, the CDR1 and CDR2 loops are LGHNA and YSLEER. Here V drops 1 base and J drops 0 bases, and the junction holds 9 bases not matched to any gene. Details on this clonotype: The antigen it binds to is not known. No base quality values were provided; no much bigger clone lies one nucleotide off.

This specimen's treatment or condition label, per the study, means: live attenuated yellow fever vaccine strain. A standard Ficoll-Paque protocol was used to isolate PBMCs from peripheral blood. Dynabeads CD4 and CD8 positive selection kits were used to isolate CD4 and CD8 T-cell fractions. RNA was extracted with TriZol from bulk PBMCs, CD4 and CD8 fractions, and dextramer-positive and dextramer-negative fractions. The clonotype originates from a man aged 18 to 30 who received the YFV17D yellow fever vaccine. Material: CD8+ T cells sorted from PBMCs, obtained 5 days after the first yellow fever vaccination. The chain employs TRBV4-3 and TRBJ1-3; 7 central nucleotides agree with TRBD1. The nucleotide sequence reads TGCGCCAGCAGCCAAGGGGGACAGAACCAACTCTCTGGAAACACCATATATTTT. It specifies CASSQGGQNQLSGNTIYF.